The source of this TCR beta chain is a study of blood T cell repertoires in COVID-19 (dated by TCRdb to the early 2020s). General notes on the study: Samples covering the acute and convalescent phases of COVID-19 were provided by collaborators in the United States, Italy and Spain. The material from the prospective study consisted of cDNA or gDNA derived from T cells, B-cell-depleted T cells, or PBMCs. Subjects who had been exposed to COVID-19, were actively infected with it, or had recovered from it provided the deeply sampled blood TCRbeta repertoires that made up the dataset. The repertoires were released in a freely available public database intended as a resource for research on the immune response to SARS-CoV-2. The samples were drawn from the first 160 participants of the ongoing ImmuneRACE study and from 1,254 subjects provided by 6 global collaborators. Sample metadata almost always included a de-identified subject ID, COVID-19 status, age in years and sex. Where available, HLA class I and class II types were obtained from metadata supplied by the sample provider rather than from assay-based typing. General study outcomes and caveats: The amount of clinical and demographic metadata varied by source and participant and was provided uncurated.

TCRbeta CDR3 regions were amplified from genomic DNA using the immunoSEQ Assay, a bias-controlled multiplex PCR. The paper's processing steps were these. The number of nucleated cells in each sample was estimated by amplification of reference gene primers within the assay. To quantify the absolute abundance of each unique TCRbeta CDR3 rearrangement, sequence reads were collapsed and filtered. Productive Simpson clonality was computed per sample as the square root of Simpson's diversity index over productive rearrangements. TCRdb limited this immuneACCESS table to in-frame rearrangements with V and J called. A share of clones is missing; checked studies link under half to unresolved V genes, and the rest is unexplained. V and J calls and clone size are as listed in that table; D and trimming were resolved from the DNA. For this sample the table gives about 150,000 clones, of which about 90% were detected only once. The ten largest clones capture approximately 0.55% of the sample.

CDR1 and CDR2, per the germline V gene, are KGHSH and LQKENI. The CDR3 sequence holds 14 residues, the cysteine and phenylalanine included. The DNA shown is the 42-base CDR3, in frame from base 1. Trimmed from V: 5 bases; trimmed from J: 1 base; junction bases lacking a gene match: 4. Collaborating institutions collected whole blood in K2EDTA tubes following their own protocols. Collaborator samples were shipped for TCRbeta analysis as frozen whole blood, isolated PBMCs, or DNA extracted from either sample type. With respect to this clone: Its cognate antigen has yet to be identified. Nothing much larger sits one base from this clone, and base qualities are not available.

Sequencing was done on a sample of peripheral blood. The rearrangement joined TRBV18 to TRBJ1-1; 7 bases in the middle match TRBD1. The sequence derives from a man aged 50 to 60 with acute or convalescent COVID-19. DNA sequence: TGTGCCAGCTCATTGGGACAGACGAACACTGAAGCTTTCTTT. Its translation reads: CASSLGQTNTEAFF. The full variable domain, with segments outside the CDR3 supplied by the reference TRBV18 and TRBJ1-1 proteins, appears as NAGVMQNPRHLVRRRGQEARLRCSPMKGHSHVYWYRQLPEEGLKFMVYLQKENIIDESGMPKERFSAEFPKEGPSILRIQQVVRGDSAAYFCASSLGQTNTEAFFGQGTRLTVV.